This T cell receptor (beta chain) derives from a study of blood T cell repertoires in COVID-19. On the study more broadly: PBMCs, B-cell-depleted T cells, or T cells provided the cDNA or gDNA that made up the material.

This CDR3 has 15 residues. V was clipped by 8 bases and J by 14 bases; unmatched bases: 18. Germline V gene data show CDR1 as SEHNR and CDR2 as FQNEAQ (reference sequence). TCRdb keeps only in-frame clones here, not all; method: immunoSEQ multiplex PCR. The sample shows 150,000 to 200,000 clones, 93% of them seen only once. The Seattle patients, enrolled during active infection, were followed longitudinally. The clonotype was recovered from a woman aged 55-75 years with COVID-19, enrolled during active disease. The chain links TRBV7-9 to TRBJ1-6, with 7 bases aligning to TRBD1. Sequences were obtained from peripheral blood. The chain's CDR3 is CASDAGTAMSRALHF. The CDR3 DNA reads as TGTGCCAGCGACGCAGGGACAGCGATGAGTAGGGCCCTCCACTTT.